The present entry profiles one T cell receptor beta chain with its context. Its antigen is as yet unknown. Germline V gene data show CDR1 as ENHRY and CDR2 as SYGVKD. V was pared by 2 bases and J by 1 base, with 11 bases of the junction left unmatched. This CDR3 comprises 18 residues. This entry comes from a study of T cell responses to AZD1222 COVID-19 vaccine. Findings of the study overall: Sampling captured repertoires only after the peak T cell response. At baseline, just a handful of AZD1222 recipients tested seropositive.

Libraries were prepared by immunoSEQ multiplex PCR; TCRdb keeps only in-frame clonotypes and omits some of them. This table has about 150,000 clones, around 90% appearing once. Sequences were derived from peripheral blood, sampled 28 days after the second AZD1222 dose. The source is an adult who received the AZD1222 COVID-19 vaccine. J is TRBJ2-4 and V is TRBV10-3, with 7 bases aligning to TRBD1. The CDR3 DNA sequence: TGTGCCATCAGTGAGGCGAGGGTAGACAGGGTTGCCAAAAACATTCAGTACTTC. Translating gives CAISEARVDRVAKNIQYF.